This TCR beta chain was retrieved from a study of cytomegalovirus exposure and HLA in healthy donors. The J segment lost 5 bases and the V segment lost 1 base, leaving 5 bases of the junction unmatched. The germline V gene has CDR1 SEHNR and CDR2 FQNEAQ (reference sequence). The CDR3 extends over 15 amino acids. A word on this clone: Its antigen is undetermined.

Assay used: immunoSEQ multiplex PCR; TCRdb lists only in-frame clones, some missing. The table includes hundreds of thousands of clones, around nine tenths detected once. Study observations and caveats: Cytomegalovirus-associated status was assigned to 164 TCR beta chains. It was found in a later analysis that first-cohort TCR clusters tended to co-occur in the 100 to 150 validation repertoires. In vitro assays verified that a few CMV-associated chains recognized CMV antigens specifically. Rarity marked most TCR sequences, yet some public TCRs occurred in many donors.

The sequence came from a woman younger than 30 in good health and CMV-seropositive. Sequenced input: PBMCs. The chain is built from TRBV7-9 and TRBJ1-2; 9 bases map to TRBD1. The CDR3 reads CASSLDRGPGYGYTF. CDR3 in DNA: TGTGCCAGCAGCTTAGACAGGGGGCCGGGGTATGGCTACACCTTC.